This TCR beta chain is drawn from a study of blood T cells in healthy people across ages. Concerning this clonotype itself: Its specificity is unknown.

Study observations and caveats: Unsorted PBMC input precluded a conclusive naive versus antigen-experienced comparison.

Alongside a J-beta primer mix, a sample-barcoded 5' primer served in a second PCR lasting about 6 to 11 cycles. A tag from a template-switch adaptor with 12 random nucleotides marked each cDNA molecule. A single record per CDR3 protein comes from TCRdb applying MiXCR to the 5' RACE reads. The table lists 1.5 million or so distinct CDR3 sequences, roughly 40% of them singletons, with under 8% in the top ten. Per the germline V gene, CDR1 is DFQATT and CDR2 is SNEGSKA (reference sequence). The CDR3 extends over 13 amino acids. What was sequenced was blood. The receptor comes from a woman younger than 30 in good health. The rearrangement links TRBV20-1 to TRBJ2-4; TRBD2 is a possible D gene (6 bases). TRBJ2-7 explains the end of the DNA better; the J call may be wrong. The CDR3 reads CSAEGPQRDEQYF. CDR3 DNA sequence: TGCAGTGCTGAAGGGCCTCAGCGGGACGAGCAGTACTTC.